This record covers a single TCR beta chain. Its antigen is undetermined. These data originate in a study of cytomegalovirus exposure and HLA in healthy donors. The study ran its PCR with 60 Vbeta and 13 Jbeta primers. Assay used: immunoSEQ multiplex PCR; TCRdb lists only in-frame clones, some missing. Altogether around 98,000 clones are present, roughly 70% being singletons, with the ten largest covering under 3%. Donors consisted of healthy bone marrow donors. Overall study results and limits: Cytomegalovirus association was assigned to over 150 TCR beta chains.

Germline-derived CDR1 and CDR2 are LNHDA and SQIVND (reference sequence). CDR3 length: 16 amino acids. V gave up 3 bases and J gave up 4 bases, with 16 bases separating them. Sequences were obtained from PBMCs. This clonotype was sampled from a middle-aged man in good health and CMV-seronegative. The chain has TRBV19 and TRBJ1-5, with D hard to call. In DNA form, the CDR3 reads TGTGCCAGTAGTATCCTTGGCTTCACCGGGAATCAGCCCCAGCATTTT. Amino acid sequence: CASSILGFTGNQPQHF.